This T cell receptor (beta chain) was found in a study of T cell responses to AZD1222 COVID-19 vaccine. Study observations and caveats: Females outnumbered males among donors, who were mostly white British; clonal diversity was possibly underestimated. Regions 160-218 and 743-854 dominated among vaccine-associated CD4 TCRs spanning spike. After the peak T cell response, and only then, were repertoires sampled. Reports say nearly half of spike-specific TCRs go after unmutated variant regions.

Clones were read by immunoSEQ multiplex PCR, and TCRdb kept only the in-frame ones, dropping some. Of about 150,000 clones in the sample, more than 75% are singletons; the top ten hold under 20%. Germline lookup yields CDR1 LGHNA and CDR2 YSLEER. V was pared by 0 bases and J by 5 bases, with 10 bases between. CDR3 length: 14 amino acids. Points on this clone: The target antigen is unknown.

The sample was peripheral blood, taken on day 0 of AZD1222 vaccination. The V call is TRBV4-3, the J call TRBJ1-1; no clear D. The receptor comes from an adult in good health. The chain's CDR3 is CASSQEGLGTEAFF. For the CDR3, the DNA is TGCGCCAGCAGCCAAGAAGGCCTGGGGACTGAAGCTTTCTTT.